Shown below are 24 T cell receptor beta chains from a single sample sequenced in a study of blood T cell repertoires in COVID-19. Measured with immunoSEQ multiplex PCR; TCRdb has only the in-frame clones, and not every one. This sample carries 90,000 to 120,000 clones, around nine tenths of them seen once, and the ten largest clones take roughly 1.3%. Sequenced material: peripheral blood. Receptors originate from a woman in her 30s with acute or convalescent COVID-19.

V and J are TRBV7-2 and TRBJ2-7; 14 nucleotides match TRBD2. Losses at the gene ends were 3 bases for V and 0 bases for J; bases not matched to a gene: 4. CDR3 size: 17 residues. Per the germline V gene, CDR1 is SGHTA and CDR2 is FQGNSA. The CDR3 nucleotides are TGTGCCAGCAGCTTCCGGACTAGCGGGGGGAGCTCCTACGAGCAGTACTTC. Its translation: CASSFRTSGGSSYEQYF.

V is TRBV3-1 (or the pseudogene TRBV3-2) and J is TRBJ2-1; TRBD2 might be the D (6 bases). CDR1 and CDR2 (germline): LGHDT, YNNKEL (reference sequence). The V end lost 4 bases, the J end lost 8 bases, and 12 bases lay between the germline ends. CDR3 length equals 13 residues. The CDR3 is CASSPRGFHEQFF. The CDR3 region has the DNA TGTGCCAGCAGCCCGCGGGGATTCCATGAGCAGTTCTTC.

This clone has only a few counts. CDR3 bases: TGTGCCAGTAGCCCAGGGAGGGTGGCTCAGCCCCAGCATTTT. Its protein product is CASSPGRVAQPQHF. The V and J genes are TRBV19 and TRBJ1-5; D is perhaps TRBD1 (5 bases). The CDR3 covers 14 residues. Germline V gene data show CDR1 as LNHDA and CDR2 as SQIVND (reference sequence). Deletions cut 6 bases from V and 6 bases from J, with 15 bases between.

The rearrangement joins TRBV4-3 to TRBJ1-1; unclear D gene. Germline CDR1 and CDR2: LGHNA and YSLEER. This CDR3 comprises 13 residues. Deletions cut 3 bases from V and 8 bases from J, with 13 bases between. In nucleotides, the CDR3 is TGCGCCAGCAGCCAGGCACCAGGATCCGAAGCTTTCTTT. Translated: CASSQAPGSEAFF.

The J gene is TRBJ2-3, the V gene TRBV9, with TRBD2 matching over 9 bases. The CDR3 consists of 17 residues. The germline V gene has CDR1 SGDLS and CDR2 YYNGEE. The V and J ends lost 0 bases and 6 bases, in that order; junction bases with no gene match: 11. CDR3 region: CASSVGTTSGFSDTQYF. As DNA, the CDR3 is TGTGCCAGCAGCGTAGGCACAACTAGCGGGTTCTCGGATACGCAGTATTTT.

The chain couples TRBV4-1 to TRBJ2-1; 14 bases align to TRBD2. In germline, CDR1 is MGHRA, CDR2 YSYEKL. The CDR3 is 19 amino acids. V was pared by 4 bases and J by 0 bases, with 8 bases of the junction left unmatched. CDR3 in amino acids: CASSLTSGGVLSSYNEQFF. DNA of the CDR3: TGCGCCAGCAGCCTGACTAGCGGGGGGGTCCTCAGCTCCTACAATGAGCAGTTCTTC.

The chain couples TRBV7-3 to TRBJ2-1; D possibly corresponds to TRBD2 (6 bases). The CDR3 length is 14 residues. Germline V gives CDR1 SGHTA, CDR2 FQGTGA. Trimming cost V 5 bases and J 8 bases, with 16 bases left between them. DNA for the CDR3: TGTGCCAGCAGCCGAACGTTGGGGACTCATGAGCAGTTCTTC. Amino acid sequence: CASSRTLGTHEQFF. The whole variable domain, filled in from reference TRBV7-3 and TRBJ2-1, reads GAGVSQTPSNKVTEKGKYVELRCDPISGHTALYWYRQSLGQGPEFLIYFQGTGAADDSGLPNDRFFAVRPEGSVSTLKIQRTERGDSAVYLCASSRTLGTHEQFFGPGTRLTVL.

The CDR3 is CASSLATGVKETQYF. The CDR3 nucleotides read TGCGCCAGCAGCTTGGCTACAGGGGTGAAAGAGACCCAGTACTTC. J is TRBJ2-5 and V is TRBV5-1; 7 bases agree with TRBD1. CDR1 is SGHRS, CDR2 YFSETQ, per germline. J lost 3 bases, V lost 0 bases, and 5 bases had no gene match. This CDR3 contains 15 residues.

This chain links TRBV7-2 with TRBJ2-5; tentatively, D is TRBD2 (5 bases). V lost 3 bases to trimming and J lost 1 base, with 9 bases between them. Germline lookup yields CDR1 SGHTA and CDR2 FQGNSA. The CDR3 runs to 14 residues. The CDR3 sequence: CASSFPGFQETQYF. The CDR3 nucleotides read TGTGCCAGCAGCTTTCCGGGATTCCAAGAGACCCAGTACTTC.

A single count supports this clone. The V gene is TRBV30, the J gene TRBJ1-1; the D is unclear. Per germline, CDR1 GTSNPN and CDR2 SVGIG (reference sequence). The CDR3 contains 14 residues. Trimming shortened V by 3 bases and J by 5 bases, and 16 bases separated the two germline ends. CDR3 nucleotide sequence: TGTGCCTGGAGCGGGAAAGGACTTAGTACTGAAGCTTTCTTT. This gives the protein CAWSGKGLSTEAFF.

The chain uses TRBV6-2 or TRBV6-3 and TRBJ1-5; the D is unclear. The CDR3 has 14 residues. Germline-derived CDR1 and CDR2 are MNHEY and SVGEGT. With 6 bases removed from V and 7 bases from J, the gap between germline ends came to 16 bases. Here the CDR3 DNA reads TGTGCCAGCAGCCAAACAACGCCGGGGCAGCCCCAGCATTTT. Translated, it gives CASSQTTPGQPQHF.

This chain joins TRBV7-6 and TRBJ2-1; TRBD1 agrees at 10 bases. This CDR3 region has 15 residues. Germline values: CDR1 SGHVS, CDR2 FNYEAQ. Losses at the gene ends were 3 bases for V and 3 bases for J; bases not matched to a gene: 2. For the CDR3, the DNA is TGTGCCAGCAGCTTGGGGGACAGGGGCTACAATGAGCAGTTCTTC. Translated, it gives CASSLGDRGYNEQFF.

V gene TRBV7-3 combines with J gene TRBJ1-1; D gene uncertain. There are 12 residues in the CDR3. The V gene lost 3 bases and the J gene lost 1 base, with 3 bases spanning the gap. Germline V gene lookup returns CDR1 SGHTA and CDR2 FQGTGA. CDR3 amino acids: CASSFGNTEAFF. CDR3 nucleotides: TGTGCCAGCAGCTTCGGGAACACTGAAGCTTTCTTT.

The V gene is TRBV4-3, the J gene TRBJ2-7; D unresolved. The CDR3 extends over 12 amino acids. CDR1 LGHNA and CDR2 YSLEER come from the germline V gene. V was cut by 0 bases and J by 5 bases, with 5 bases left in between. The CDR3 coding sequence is TGCGCCAGCAGCCAAGATTGGCACGAGCAGTACTTC. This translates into CASSQDWHEQYF.

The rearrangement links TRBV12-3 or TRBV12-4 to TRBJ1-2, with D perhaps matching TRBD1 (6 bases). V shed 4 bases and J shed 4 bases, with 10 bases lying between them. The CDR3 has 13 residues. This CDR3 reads CASSYSGAYGYTF. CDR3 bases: TGTGCCAGCAGTTACTCAGGGGCCTATGGCTACACCTTC.

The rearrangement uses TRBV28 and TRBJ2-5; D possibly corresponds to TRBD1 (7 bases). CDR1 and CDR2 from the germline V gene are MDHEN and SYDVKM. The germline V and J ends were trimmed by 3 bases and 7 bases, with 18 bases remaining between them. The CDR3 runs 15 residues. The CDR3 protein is CASSFSGGRSGTQYF. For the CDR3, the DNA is TGTGCCAGCAGTTTTTCAGGGGGGAGATCTGGGACCCAGTACTTC.

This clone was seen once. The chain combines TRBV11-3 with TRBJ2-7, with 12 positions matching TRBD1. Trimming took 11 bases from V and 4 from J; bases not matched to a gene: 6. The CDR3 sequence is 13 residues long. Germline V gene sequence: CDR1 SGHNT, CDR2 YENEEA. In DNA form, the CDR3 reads TGTGCCTCAAGGGGACAGGGGGCATACGAGCAGTACTTC. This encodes CASRGQGAYEQYF.

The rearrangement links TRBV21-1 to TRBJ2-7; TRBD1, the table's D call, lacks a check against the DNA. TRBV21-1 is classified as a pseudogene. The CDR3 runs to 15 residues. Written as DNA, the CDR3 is TGTGCCAGCACCCAGCCGGCAGGGAAATCCTACGAGCAGTACTTC. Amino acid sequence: CASTQPAGKSYEQYF.

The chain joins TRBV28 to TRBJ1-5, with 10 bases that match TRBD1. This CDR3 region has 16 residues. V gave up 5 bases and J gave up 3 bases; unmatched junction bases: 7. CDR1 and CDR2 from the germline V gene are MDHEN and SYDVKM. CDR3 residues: CASSRRDRGYNQPQHF. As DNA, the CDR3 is TGTGCCAGCAGTCGCCGGGACAGGGGATACAATCAGCCCCAGCATTTT.

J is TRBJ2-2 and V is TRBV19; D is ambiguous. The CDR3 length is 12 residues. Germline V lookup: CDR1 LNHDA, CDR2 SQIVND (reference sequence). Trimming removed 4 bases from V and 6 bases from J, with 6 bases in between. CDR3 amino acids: CASSTHSGELFF. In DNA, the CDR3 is TGTGCCAGTAGTACCCATTCCGGGGAGCTGTTTTTT. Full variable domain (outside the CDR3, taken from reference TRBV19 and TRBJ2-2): DGGITQSPKYLFRKEGQNVTLSCEQNLNHDAMYWYRQDPGQGLRLIYYSQIVNDFQKGDIAEGYSVSREKKESFPLTVTSAQKNPTAFYLCASSTHSGELFFGEGSRLTVL.

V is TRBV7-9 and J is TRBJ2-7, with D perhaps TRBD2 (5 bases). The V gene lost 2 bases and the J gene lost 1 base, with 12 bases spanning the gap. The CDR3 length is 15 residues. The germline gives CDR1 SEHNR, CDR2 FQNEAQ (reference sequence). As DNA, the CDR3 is TGTGCCAGCAGCTTACTATGGACTGAATCCTACGAGCAGTACTTC. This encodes CASSLLWTESYEQYF.

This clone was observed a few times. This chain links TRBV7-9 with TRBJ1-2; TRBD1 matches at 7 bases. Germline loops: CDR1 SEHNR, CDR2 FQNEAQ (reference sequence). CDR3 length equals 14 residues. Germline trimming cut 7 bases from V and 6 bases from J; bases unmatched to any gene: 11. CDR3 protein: CASTTLGQGDGYTF. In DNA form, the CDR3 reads TGTGCCAGCACCACCCTAGGGCAGGGGGATGGCTACACCTTC.

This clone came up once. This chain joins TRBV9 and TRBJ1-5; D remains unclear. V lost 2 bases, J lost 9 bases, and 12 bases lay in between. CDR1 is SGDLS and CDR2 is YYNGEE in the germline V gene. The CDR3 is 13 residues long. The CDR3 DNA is TGTGCCAGCAGCGTGGAGGCCGGGTGGCCCCAGCATTTT. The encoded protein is CASSVEAGWPQHF.

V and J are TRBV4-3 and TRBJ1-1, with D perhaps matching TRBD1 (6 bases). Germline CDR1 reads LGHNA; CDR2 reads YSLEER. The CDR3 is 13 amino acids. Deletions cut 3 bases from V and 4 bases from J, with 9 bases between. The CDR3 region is CASSQSRGTEAFF. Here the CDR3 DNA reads TGCGCCAGCAGCCAGTCCAGGGGCACTGAAGCTTTCTTT.